The 26 T cell receptor beta chains below were found in one sample sequenced in a study of CD8+ T cells in alopecia areata. Sequencing relied on a cDNA template that was reverse transcribed from extracted RNA. Data came from immunoSEQ multiplex PCR; TCRdb stores just in-frame clones and leaves some out. Among 120,000 or so clones listed, 61% were seen once. Sample treatment: oral pan-JAK inhibitor, 5-10 mg twice daily. Source: CD4+ T cells sorted from blood, taken at week 4, from a patient treated with tofacitinib. These receptors all come from a human donor with alopecia areata.

The chain has TRBV29-1 and TRBJ2-5; 9 nucleotides line up with TRBD1. The ends lost 1 base at V and 3 bases at J; junction bases unmatched: 9. Germline V CDR1 and CDR2: SQVTM, ANQGSEA. The CDR3 extends over 16 amino acids. Written as DNA, the CDR3 is TGCAGCGTTGAAGCTACGGGACAGGGTGTGAAAGAGACCCAGTACTTC. This translates into CSVEATGQGVKETQYF.

The chain carries TRBV7-8 and TRBJ2-1; 14 bases map to TRBD2. The CDR3 has 22 residues. Germline assignment: CDR1 SGHVS and CDR2 FQNEAQ. The V gene end was trimmed by 5 bases and the J gene end by 9 bases; junction bases not matched to a gene: 27. The CDR3, as DNA: TGTGCCAGCAGCCCAGGAGTTCATTTGGGACTAGCGGGAGTTAGCGTGCGTCGTGAGCAGTTCTTC. Translated, it gives CASSPGVHLGLAGVSVRREQFF. Using reference TRBV7-8 and TRBJ2-1 for the parts outside the CDR3, the full variable domain is GAGVSQSPRYKVAKRGQDVALRCDPISGHVSLFWYQQALGQGPEFLTYFQNEAQLDKSGLPSDRFFAERPEGSVSTLKIQRTQQEDSAVYLCASSPGVHLGLAGVSVRREQFFGPGTRLTVL.

This chain links TRBV29-1 with TRBJ2-7; no clear D. Germline V gene sequence: CDR1 SQVTM, CDR2 ANQGSEA. The CDR3 covers 11 residues. The V and J ends lost 5 bases and 2 bases respectively, with 7 bases between them. This CDR3 is CSVKQTYEQYF. CDR3 DNA: TGCAGCGTTAAACAGACCTACGAGCAGTACTTC.

This clone has a handful of counts. CDR3 nucleotide sequence: TGTGCCAGCCAAGGGGGGACAGCCCAAGAGACCCAGTACTTC. This translates into CASQGGTAQETQYF. This chain uses TRBV7-9 with TRBJ2-5; tentative D call: TRBD1 (7 bases). Germline-derived CDR1 and CDR2 are SEHNR and FQNEAQ (reference sequence). Trimming removed 8 bases from V and 1 base from J, with 14 bases in between. The CDR3 runs 14 residues.

This clone was seen a handful of times. CDR3 in DNA: TGTGCCAGCATACTAGCGGGAGGATTTACCGGGGAGCTGTTTTTT. Translation: CASILAGGFTGELFF. The chain joins TRBV19 to TRBJ2-2, with 12 bases identical to TRBD2. CDR1 and CDR2 from the germline V gene are LNHDA and SQIVND (reference sequence). J was trimmed by 5 bases and V by 9 bases; bases with no gene match: 7. The CDR3 extends over 15 amino acids.

V and J are TRBV5-1 and TRBJ2-7; 13 bases agree with TRBD2. CDR3 length: 15 amino acids. J gave up 11 bases and V 3 bases, and 11 bases lay outside the gene matches. Per germline, CDR1 SGHRS and CDR2 YFSETQ. CDR3 amino acids: CASSYFGTSGDGEYF. The CDR3 DNA reads TGCGCCAGCAGCTACTTCGGGACTAGCGGGGATGGGGAGTACTTC.

CDR3 sequence: CSVEDFSGQGAHGYTF. The CDR3 region has the DNA TGCAGCGTTGAAGATTTCTCGGGACAGGGGGCGCATGGCTACACCTTC. V and J are TRBV29-1 and TRBJ1-2; 12 bases are shared with TRBD1. Germline V gene data show CDR1 as SQVTM and CDR2 as ANQGSEA. The V segment lost 0 bases and the J segment 6 bases; nucleotides outside the gene matches: 8. This CDR3 contains 16 residues.

This clone has only a few counts. The V call is TRBV19, the J call TRBJ2-5; 11 bases map to TRBD2. V was pared by 5 bases and J by 4 bases, with 6 bases of the junction left unmatched. This CDR3 has 15 amino acids. Germline lookup yields CDR1 LNHDA and CDR2 SQIVND (reference sequence). The CDR3: CASSPRLAGRETQYF. The CDR3 nucleotides read TGTGCCAGTAGTCCCCGACTAGCGGGAAGAGAGACCCAGTACTTC. The whole variable domain, filled in from reference TRBV19 and TRBJ2-5, reads DGGITQSPKYLFRKEGQNVTLSCEQNLNHDAMYWYRQDPGQGLRLIYYSQIVNDFQKGDIAEGYSVSREKKESFPLTVTSAQKNPTAFYLCASSPRLAGRETQYFGPGTRLLVL.

The chain is built from TRBV30 and TRBJ1-2; D gene uncertain. The CDR3 has 11 amino acids. With 3 bases removed from V and 5 bases from J, the gap between germline ends came to 7 bases. CDR1 GTSNPN and CDR2 SVGIG come from the germline V gene (reference sequence). This CDR3 is CAWRVGYGYTF. The CDR3 DNA sequence: TGTGCCTGGAGGGTCGGGTATGGCTACACCTTC.

The chain employs TRBV29-1 and TRBJ1-1; D unclear. Germline lookup yields CDR1 SQVTM and CDR2 ANQGSEA. Between the trimmed V and J ends, which lost 7 bases and 1 base, there was a span of 19 bases. This CDR3 is 15 amino acids long. The CDR3: CSAGRPPTGNTEAFF. CDR3 nucleotide sequence: TGCAGCGCTGGACGACCCCCGACGGGGAACACTGAAGCTTTCTTT.

The rearrangement uses TRBV4-2 and TRBJ2-4; no definite D call. Germline V lookup: CDR1 LGHNA, CDR2 YNFKEQ. V lost 0 bases, J lost 4 bases, and 4 bases lay in between. The CDR3 runs 13 residues. The CDR3 DNA reads TGTGCCAGCAGCCAAGATCAGAAAAACATTCAGTACTTC. Its protein product is CASSQDQKNIQYF.

The chain uses TRBV19 and TRBJ2-1; 9 bases fit TRBD1. This CDR3 has 16 amino acids. Trimming removed 4 bases from V and 3 bases from J; junction bases left unmatched: 7. CDR1 and CDR2 from the germline V gene are LNHDA and SQIVND (reference sequence). CDR3 DNA sequence: TGTGCCAGTAGTAACCGACAGGGGGGCGACTACAATGAGCAGTTCTTC. This encodes CASSNRQGGDYNEQFF.

This chain uses TRBV6-5 with TRBJ1-2; D perhaps matches TRBD1 (6 bases). The CDR3 length is 13 residues. V lost 5 bases, J lost 5 bases, and 12 bases lay in between. Germline V gene sequence: CDR1 MNHEY, CDR2 SVGAGI. CDR3 protein: CASSTRTAYGYTF. DNA of the CDR3: TGTGCCAGCAGTACTCGGACAGCTTATGGCTACACCTTC.

This sequence joins TRBV2 and TRBJ2-5; D is perhaps TRBD2 (6 bases). The CDR3 is 12 residues long. V shed 8 bases and J shed 7 bases, with 14 bases lying between them. CDR1 SNHLY and CDR2 FYNNEI come from the germline V gene. The CDR3 loop is CASRDSGPTQYF. For the CDR3, the DNA is TGTGCCAGCCGGGACTCAGGGCCGACCCAGTACTTC.

The table lists this clone with a count of one. The V gene is TRBV5-1, the J gene TRBJ2-7; D may correspond to TRBD1 or TRBD2 (5 bases each). The CDR3 length is 13 residues. The germline V gene encodes CDR1 SGHRS and CDR2 YFSETQ. V shed 1 base and J shed 2 bases, with 7 bases lying between them. CDR3 region: CASSLLGAYEQYF. DNA for the CDR3: TGCGCCAGCAGCTTGCTGGGGGCCTACGAGCAGTACTTC.

The V call is TRBV29-1, the J call TRBJ2-1, with a tentative D call TRBD1 (6 bases). CDR3 length: 13 residues. Germline V gene lookup returns CDR1 SQVTM and CDR2 ANQGSEA. Between the trimmed V and J ends, which lost 7 bases and 4 bases, there was a span of 14 bases. CDR3 in amino acids: CSAHREPYNEQFF. DNA for the CDR3: TGCAGCGCCCACAGGGAACCATACAATGAGCAGTTCTTC.

In this sample, this clone is medium-sized. V gene TRBV5-6 combines with J gene TRBJ1-5, with D maybe TRBD1 (5 bases). CDR1 and CDR2 from the germline V gene are SGHDT and YYEEEE. V lost 1 base to trimming and J lost 3 bases, with 11 bases between them. The CDR3 is 15 amino acids. CDR3 amino acids: CASSLRGGTNQPQHF. In DNA form, the CDR3 reads TGTGCCAGCAGCTTGCGGGGGGGTACCAATCAGCCCCAGCATTTT.

V usage is TRBV4-2 and J usage is TRBJ2-3; TRBD2 agrees at 11 bases. This CDR3 comprises 16 residues. Unmatched junction bases numbered 9, after V lost 4 bases and J lost 6 bases. The V gene's germline CDR1 is LGHNA and CDR2 YNFKEQ. Here the CDR3 reads CASSLGTSGGIDTQYF. The DNA for the CDR3 is TGTGCCAGCAGCCTTGGCACTAGCGGGGGTATTGATACGCAGTATTTT.

The V call is TRBV30, the J call TRBJ2-7; 9 positions agree with TRBD2. Germline CDR1 reads GTSNPN; CDR2 reads SVGIG (reference sequence). The V and J ends lost 7 bases and 3 bases, in that order; junction bases with no gene match: 7. The CDR3 loop spans 13 amino acids. Written as DNA, the CDR3 is TGTGCCTTAGGACTAGCGAGAGGCTACGAGCAGTACTTC. Protein: CALGLARGYEQYF.

This clone appeared a few times. V usage is TRBV5-6 and J usage is TRBJ2-3; perhaps TRBD2 as D (7 bases). Germline-derived CDR1 and CDR2 are SGHDT and YYEEEE. This CDR3 is built from 16 residues. The V end lost 4 bases, the J end lost 1 base, and 16 bases lay between the germline ends. The CDR3 nucleotides read TGTGCCAGCAGCCCGGAGGGCGGGGGCCGCACAGATACGCAGTATTTT. This sequence encodes CASSPEGGGRTDTQYF.

This clone was found a few times. CDR3 nucleotides: TGTGCCAGCAGTGCGTCGGGACAATCGAGCTCCTATAATTCACCCCTCCACTTT. Translating it yields CASSASGQSSSYNSPLHF. The chain uses TRBV6-1 and TRBJ1-6; TRBD1 is a possible D gene (6 bases). The CDR3 has 18 residues. Germline V gene lookup returns CDR1 MNHNS and CDR2 SASEGT. The V and J ends lost 4 bases and 0 bases respectively, with 16 bases between them.

This clone has a handful of counts. The chain has TRBV29-1 and TRBJ1-1; 7 bases are a match to TRBD1. This CDR3 is built from 13 residues. CDR1 and CDR2 from the germline V gene are SQVTM and ANQGSEA. The trim removed 7 bases at V and 4 bases at J, leaving 9 bases unmatched. The CDR3 is CSANRGGGTEAFF. CDR3 in DNA: TGCAGCGCCAACAGGGGAGGCGGCACTGAAGCTTTCTTT.

V usage is TRBV25-1 and J usage is TRBJ2-1; 8 nucleotides match TRBD1. The CDR3 covers 16 residues. V lost 3 bases, J lost 6 bases, and 10 bases stayed unmatched. Germline CDR1 reads MGHDK; CDR2 reads SYGVNS. For the CDR3, the DNA is TGTGCCAGCAGTGAGACTGGGGACAGGAAGATCAATGAGCAGTTCTTC. Protein: CASSETGDRKINEQFF. Full variable domain (outside the CDR3, taken from reference TRBV25-1 and TRBJ2-1): EADIYQTPRYLVIGTGKKITLECSQTMGHDKMYWYQQDPGMELHLIHYSYGVNSTEKGDLSSESTVSRIRTEHFPLTLESARPSHTSQYLCASSETGDRKINEQFFGPGTRLTVL.

This clone was seen a single time. V usage is TRBV7-9 and J usage is TRBJ2-1; D tentatively reads TRBD1 or TRBD2 (6 bases each). The V and J ends lost 5 bases and 7 bases respectively, with 21 bases between them. This CDR3 comprises 16 residues. CDR1 and CDR2 from the germline V gene are SEHNR and FQNEAQ (reference sequence). The CDR3 DNA follows: TGTGCCAGCAGCCCAGAAGGGGGGTGGCTAGCAAATGAGCAGTTCTTC. Residues: CASSPEGGWLANEQFF.

The chain employs TRBV5-6 and TRBJ1-5; 9 bases align to TRBD1. Looked up from germline, CDR1 is SGHDT and CDR2 is YYEEEE. The J segment lost 5 bases and the V segment lost 5 bases, leaving 2 bases of the junction unmatched. CDR3 length equals 13 residues. CDR3 bases: TGTGCCAGCAGACGGACAGGGGATCAGCCCCAGCATTTT. As protein: CASRRTGDQPQHF.

This chain uses TRBV19 with TRBJ2-3; D not resolved. Germline V gene sequence: CDR1 LNHDA, CDR2 SQIVND (reference sequence). CDR3 size: 14 residues. Trimming pared 3 bases from V and 3 bases from J, leaving 10 bases between. The CDR3 loop is CASSIEEQTDTQYF. CDR3 DNA sequence: TGTGCCAGTAGTATTGAGGAACAGACAGATACGCAGTATTTT.